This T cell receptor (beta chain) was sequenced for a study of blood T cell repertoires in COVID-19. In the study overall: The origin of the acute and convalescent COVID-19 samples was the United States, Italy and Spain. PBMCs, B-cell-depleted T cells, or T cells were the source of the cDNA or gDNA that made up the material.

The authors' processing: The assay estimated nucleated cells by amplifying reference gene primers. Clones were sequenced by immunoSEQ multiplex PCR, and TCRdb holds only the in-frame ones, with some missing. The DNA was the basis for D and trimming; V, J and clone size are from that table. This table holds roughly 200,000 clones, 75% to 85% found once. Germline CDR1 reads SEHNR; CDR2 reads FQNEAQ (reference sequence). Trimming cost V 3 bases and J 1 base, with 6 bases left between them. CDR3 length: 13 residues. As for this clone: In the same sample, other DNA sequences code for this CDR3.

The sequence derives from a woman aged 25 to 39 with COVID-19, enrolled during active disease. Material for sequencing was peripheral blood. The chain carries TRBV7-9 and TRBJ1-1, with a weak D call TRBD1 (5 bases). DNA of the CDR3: TGTGCCAGCAGCTTTACAGGGAACACTGAAGCTTTCTTT. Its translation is CASSFTGNTEAFF. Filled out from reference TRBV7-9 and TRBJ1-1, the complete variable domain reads DTGVSQNPRHKITKRGQNVTFRCDPISEHNRLYWYRQTLGQGPEFLTYFQNEAQLEKSRLLSDRFSAERPKGSFSTLEIQRTEQGDSAMYLCASSFTGNTEAFFGQGTRLTVV.